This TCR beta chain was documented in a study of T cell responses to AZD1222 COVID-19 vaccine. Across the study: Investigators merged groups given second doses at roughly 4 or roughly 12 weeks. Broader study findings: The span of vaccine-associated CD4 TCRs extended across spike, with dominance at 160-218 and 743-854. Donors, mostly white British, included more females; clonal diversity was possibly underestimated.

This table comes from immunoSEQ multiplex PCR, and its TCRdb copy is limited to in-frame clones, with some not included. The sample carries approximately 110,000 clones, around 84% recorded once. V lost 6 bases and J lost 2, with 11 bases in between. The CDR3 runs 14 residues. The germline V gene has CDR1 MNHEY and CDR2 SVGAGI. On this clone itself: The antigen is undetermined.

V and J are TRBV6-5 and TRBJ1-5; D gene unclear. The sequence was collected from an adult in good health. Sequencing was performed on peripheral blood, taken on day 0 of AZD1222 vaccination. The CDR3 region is CASSRQIGNQPQHF. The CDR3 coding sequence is TGTGCCAGCAGCCGACAAATCGGCAATCAGCCCCAGCATTTT.